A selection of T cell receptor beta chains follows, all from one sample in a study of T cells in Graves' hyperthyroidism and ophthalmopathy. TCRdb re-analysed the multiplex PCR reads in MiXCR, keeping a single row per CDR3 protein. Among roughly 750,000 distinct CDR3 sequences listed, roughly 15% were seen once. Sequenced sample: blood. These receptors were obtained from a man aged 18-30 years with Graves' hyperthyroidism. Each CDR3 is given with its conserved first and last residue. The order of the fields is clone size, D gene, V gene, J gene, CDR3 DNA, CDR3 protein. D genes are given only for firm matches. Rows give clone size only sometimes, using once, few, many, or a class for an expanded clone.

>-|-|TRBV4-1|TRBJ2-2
TGCGCCAGCAGCCAAGATTCGGTCCGTGGCGGGGAGCTGTTTTTT
CASSQDSVRGGELFF
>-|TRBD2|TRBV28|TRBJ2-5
TGTGCCAGCTACCCCCTCACTAGCGGGATTGGGTTAGAGACCCAGTACTTC
CASYPLTSGIGLETQYF
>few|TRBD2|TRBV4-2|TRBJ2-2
TGTGCCAGCAGCCAAGGACTAGCGGGCTACACCGGGGAGCTGTTTTTT
CASSQGLAGYTGELFF
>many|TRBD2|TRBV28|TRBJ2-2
TGTGCCAGCAGTCCCGGGAGGCGCACCGGGGAGCTGTTTTTT
CASSPGRRTGELFF
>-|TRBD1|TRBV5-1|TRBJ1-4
TGCGCCAGCGGACAGGGGGGGTTCGGTGGAACTAATGAAAAACTGTTTTTT
CASGQGGFGGTNEKLFF
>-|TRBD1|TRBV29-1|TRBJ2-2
TGCAGCGCCATGGGACAGGGGAACACCGGGGAGCTGTTTTTT
CSAMGQGNTGELFF
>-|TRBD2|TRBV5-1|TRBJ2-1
TGCGCCAGCAGCAGGACTAGCGGGAGACACAATGAGCAGTTCTTC
CASSRTSGRHNEQFF
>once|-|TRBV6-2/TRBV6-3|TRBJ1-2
TGTGCCAGCAGTTCCCAATACTATGGCTACACCTTC
CASSSQYYGYTF
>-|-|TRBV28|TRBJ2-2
TGTGCCAGCAGTCCCGGAGAAAGCGAGGAGCTGTTTTTT
CASSPGESEELFF
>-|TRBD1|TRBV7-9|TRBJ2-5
TGTGCCAGCAGTTTTCCCGGGGACAGGGTGTCGGAGACCCAGTACTTC
CASSFPGDRVSETQYF
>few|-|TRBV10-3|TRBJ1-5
TGTGCCATCAGACAGGGTTGGGATCAGCCCCAGCATTTT
CAIRQGWDQPQHF
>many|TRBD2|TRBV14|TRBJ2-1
TGTGCCAGCAGCCCCCAGGGACTAGCGGGAGTTTATGAGCAGTTCTTC
CASSPQGLAGVYEQFF
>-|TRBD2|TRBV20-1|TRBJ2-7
TGCAGTGCTTCCGGGAGGACGGCGGGTGAGCAGTACTTC
CSASGRTAGEQYF
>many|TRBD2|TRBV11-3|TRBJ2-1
TGTGCCAGCAGCCCTGGGACTAGCGGGAGGGCCGGGAATGAGCAGTTCTTC
CASSPGTSGRAGNEQFF
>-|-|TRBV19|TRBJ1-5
TGTGCCAGTAGTATGGGTAGGGCTCAGCCCCAGCATTTT
CASSMGRAQPQHF
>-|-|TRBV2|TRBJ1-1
TGTGCCAGCAGCGGGCCTCGGGGGTTGAACACTGAAGCTTTCTTT
CASSGPRGLNTEAFF
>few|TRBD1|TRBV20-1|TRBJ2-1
TGCAGTGCTAGAGTCACAGGGGGCGGCTACTACAATGAGCAGTTCTTC
CSARVTGGGYYNEQFF
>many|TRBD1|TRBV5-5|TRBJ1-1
TGTGCCAGCAGCATTCGACAGGGGTACACTGAAGCTTTCTTT
CASSIRQGYTEAFF
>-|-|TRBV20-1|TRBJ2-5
TGCAGTGCTAGAGACCCCCCCCCCGGAGAGACCCAGTACTTC
CSARDPPPGETQYF
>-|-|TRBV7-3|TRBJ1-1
TGTGCCAGCAGCCCCGGGCCTTTGAACACTGAAGCTTTCTTT
CASSPGPLNTEAFF
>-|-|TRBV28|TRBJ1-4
TGTGCCAGCAGCAGCCCCGGGGGGGCGTATGAAAAACTGTTTTTT
CASSSPGGAYEKLFF
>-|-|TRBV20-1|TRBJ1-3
TGCAGTGCAAGAAGCGGCAGGGGCTCTGGAAACACCATATATTTT
CSARSGRGSGNTIYF
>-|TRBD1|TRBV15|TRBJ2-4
TGTGCCACCAGCAGAGTCGGACAGGCGCCCGCGGTTCAGTACTTC
CATSRVGQAPAVQYF
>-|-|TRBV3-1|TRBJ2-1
TGTGCCAGCAGCCAAGATCCGAGCCCCGAAGCGGATGAGCAGTTCTTC
CASSQDPSPEADEQFF
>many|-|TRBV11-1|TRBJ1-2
TGTGCCAGCAGCTTAGCACAGGGTCATGGCTACACCTTC
CASSLAQGHGYTF
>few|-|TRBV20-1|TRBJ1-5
TGCAGTGCTAGAGCGGACAGATATAGCAATCAGCCCCAGCATTTT
CSARADRYSNQPQHF
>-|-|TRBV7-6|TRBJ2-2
TGTGCCAGCAGGGAAGCCGGGGAGCTGTTTTTT
CASREAGELFF
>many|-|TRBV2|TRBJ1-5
TGTGCCAGCAGTGAAGACCATCAGCCCCAGCATTTT
CASSEDHQPQHF
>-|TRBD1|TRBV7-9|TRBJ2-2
TGTGCCAGCGGACAGGGGGCGGATATCACCGGGGAGCTGTTTTTT
CASGQGADITGELFF
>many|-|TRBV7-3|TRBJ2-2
TGTGCCACAGCCCCCGGAACGAACACCGGGGAGCTGTTTTTT
CATAPGTNTGELFF
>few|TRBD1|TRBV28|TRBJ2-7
TGTGCCAGCAGGACCGGGACAGACCCCTACGAGCAGTACTTC
CASRTGTDPYEQYF
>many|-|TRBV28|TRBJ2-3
TGTGCCAGCGGCCCCGGAGTTGGAGATACGCAGTATTTT
CASGPGVGDTQYF
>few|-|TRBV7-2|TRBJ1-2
TGTGCCAGCAGCGCAGACAGCCTCTATGGCTACACCTTC
CASSADSLYGYTF
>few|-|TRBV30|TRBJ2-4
TGTGCCTGTACACCGGGACTAGCCAAAAACATTCAGTACTTC
CACTPGLAKNIQYF
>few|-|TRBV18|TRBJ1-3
TGTGCCAGCTCACCAGACCGATACTCTGGAAACACCATATATTTT
CASSPDRYSGNTIYF
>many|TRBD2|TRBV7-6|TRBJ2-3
TGTGCCAGCAGCGCCGGGACTAGGGGCGGCTCAGATACGCAGTATTTT
CASSAGTRGGSDTQYF
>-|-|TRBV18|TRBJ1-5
TGTGCCAGCTCACTCTACAGCGTTTATAGCAATCAGCCCCAGCATTTT
CASSLYSVYSNQPQHF
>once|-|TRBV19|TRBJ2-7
TGTGCCAGTAGTATAGGAGGACGCGGATTTGACGAGCAGTACTTC
CASSIGGRGFDEQYF
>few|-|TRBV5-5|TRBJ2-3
TGTGCCAGCCTCCGCGAGGATACGCAGTATTTT
CASLREDTQYF
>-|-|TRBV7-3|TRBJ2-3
TGTGCCAGCAGCTTAAATGAGGCAGATACGCAGTATTTT
CASSLNEADTQYF
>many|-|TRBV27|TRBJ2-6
TGTGCCAGCAGTCCCTCGACACAGGGTTTCTCTGGGGCCAACGTCCTGACTTTC
CASSPSTQGFSGANVLTF
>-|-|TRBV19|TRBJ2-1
TGTGCCAGTATCTCGAGGGGGGGAAATGAGCAGTTCTTC
CASISRGGNEQFF
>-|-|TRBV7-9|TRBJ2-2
TGTGCCAGCCAGGGGAACACCGGGGAGCTGTTTTTT
CASQGNTGELFF
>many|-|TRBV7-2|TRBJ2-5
TGTGCCAGCAGCTTAGGGGGGGCCCAAGAGACCCAGTACTTC
CASSLGGAQETQYF
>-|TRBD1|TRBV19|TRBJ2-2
TGTGCCAGTACCCGGACAGGTCGAACCGGGGAGCTGTTTTTT
CASTRTGRTGELFF
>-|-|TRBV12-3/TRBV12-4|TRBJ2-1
TGTGCCAGCAGTATCCTAGGGGGTACATACAATGAGCAGTTCTTC
CASSILGGTYNEQFF
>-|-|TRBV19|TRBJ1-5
TGTGCCAGTAGTAGCGGAGACAAGGGGCGGAATCAGCCCCAGCATTTT
CASSSGDKGRNQPQHF
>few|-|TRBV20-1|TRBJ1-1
TGCAGTGCTAGAGAGACGGGAGGAATGAACACTGAAGCTTTCTTT
CSARETGGMNTEAFF
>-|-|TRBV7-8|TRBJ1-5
TGTGCCAGCAGCTTAATAGGACGCAGCAATCAGCCCCAGCATTTT
CASSLIGRSNQPQHF
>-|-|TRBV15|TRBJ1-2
TGTGCCACCAGTGGCTACAGGGTCGATGGCTACACCTTC
CATSGYRVDGYTF
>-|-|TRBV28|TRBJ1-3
TGTGCCAGCAAAGGAGGGGCCAACTCTGGAAACACCATATATTTT
CASKGGANSGNTIYF
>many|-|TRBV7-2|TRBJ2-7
TGTGCCAGCAGCTTGGGGACTTCTTTCTACGAGCAGTACTTC
CASSLGTSFYEQYF
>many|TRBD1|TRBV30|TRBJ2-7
TGTGCCTGGAGTGCAGGGGGCAGCCACTACGAGCAGTACTTC
CAWSAGGSHYEQYF
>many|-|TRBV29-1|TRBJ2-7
TGCAGCGTTGGCACAGGGCTGGGTTACGAGCAGTACTTC
CSVGTGLGYEQYF
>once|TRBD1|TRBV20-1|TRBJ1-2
TGCAGTGCTATAATTACAGGGGGCGATAACTATGGCTACACCTTC
CSAIITGGDNYGYTF
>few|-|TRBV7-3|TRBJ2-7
TGTGCCAGCAGCAGAGGGAGCGGCACCTACGAGCAGTACTTC
CASSRGSGTYEQYF
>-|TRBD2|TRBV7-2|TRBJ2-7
TGTGCCAGCAGCTTCTCCGGGACTAGTTACGAGCAGTACTTC
CASSFSGTSYEQYF